This paragraph reports one T cell receptor beta chain. The data stem from a study of blood T cell repertoires in COVID-19. Whole-study context: Acute and convalescent COVID-19 specimens originated in the United States, Italy and Spain. Sources were T cells, B-cell-depleted T cells, or PBMCs; the material itself was cDNA or gDNA.

Seattle participants joined during active infection and were tracked over time. Trimming removed 0 bases from V and 7 bases from J; junction bases left unmatched: 12. This CDR3 spans 19 amino acids. CDR1 SGDLS and CDR2 YYNGEE come from the germline V gene. Original analysis: Nucleated cell counts were estimated from reference gene primer amplification. Only in-frame clones appear in the TCRdb table, and some are missing; sequencing was by immunoSEQ multiplex PCR. From that table come the V and J calls and clone size; the DNA was used to work out D and trimming. The repertoire holds 70,000 or so clones, with less than 90% as singletons.

The TCR originated in a man between 50 and 59 years old with COVID-19, enrolled during active disease. The chain joins TRBV9 to TRBJ2-1; 14 nucleotides agree with TRBD2. The sample consisted of peripheral blood. In DNA, the CDR3 is TGTGCCAGCAGCGTAGAATGGATGTCGACTAGCGGGAGGGAAAATGAGCAGTTCTTC. It yields the protein CASSVEWMSTSGRENEQFF.